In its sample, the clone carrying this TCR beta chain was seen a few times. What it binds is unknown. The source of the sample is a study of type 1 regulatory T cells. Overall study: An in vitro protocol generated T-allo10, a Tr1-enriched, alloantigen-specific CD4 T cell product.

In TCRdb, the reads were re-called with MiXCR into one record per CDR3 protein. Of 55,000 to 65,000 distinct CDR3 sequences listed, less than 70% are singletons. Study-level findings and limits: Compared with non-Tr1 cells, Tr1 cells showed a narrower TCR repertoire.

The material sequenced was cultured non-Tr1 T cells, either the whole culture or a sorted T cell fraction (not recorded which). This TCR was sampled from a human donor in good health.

CDR3 DNA sequence: TGTGCCAGCAGTTTTGAACTGGGCTATCGAGGCTACACCTTC. This gives the protein CASSFELGYRGYTF. The rearrangement links TRBV12-3 or TRBV12-4 to TRBJ1-2, with unresolved D. This CDR3 has 14 residues. V gave up 3 bases and J gave up 8 bases, with 16 bases separating them.